This passage covers 9 T cell receptor beta chains from one sample sequenced in a study of shared clonotypes between healthy human individuals. Method: immunoSEQ multiplex PCR; TCRdb's copy keeps in-frame clones and lacks some. The repertoire consists of 1.6 million or so clones, with around 98.5% occurring once and the leading ten covering approximately 0.38%. The sample comprised naive CD4+ T cells sorted from blood. As to subset: CD45RA+ positively selected. Receptors originate from a man younger than 40 in good health.

DNA of the CDR3: TGTGCCAGCAGTTTATCGCAGGGGGCGAGTTACAATGAGCAGTTCTTC. Protein product: CASSLSQGASYNEQFF. The V gene is TRBV27, the J gene TRBJ2-1; 8 positions match TRBD1. The V gene end was trimmed by 0 bases and the J gene end by 4 bases; junction bases not matched to a gene: 5. The germline gives CDR1 MNHEY, CDR2 SMNVEV (reference sequence). The CDR3 spans 16 residues.

This rearrangement joins TRBV5-1 to TRBJ2-1, with 11 bases lining up with TRBD2. Trimming at V came to 0 bases and at J to 8 bases, leaving 4 bases not matched to a gene. Germline V gene sequence: CDR1 SGHRS, CDR2 YFSETQ. The CDR3 covers 15 residues. Here the CDR3 reads CASSLVSGRVHEQFF. CDR3 bases: TGCGCCAGCAGCTTGGTTAGCGGGAGGGTCCATGAGCAGTTCTTC.

The CDR3 coding sequence is TGTGCCAGCAGTTCGGCAGGGCACAATCAGCCCCAGCATTTT. Amino acid sequence: CASSSAGHNQPQHF. The chain carries TRBV28 and TRBJ1-5; maybe TRBD1 (5 bases). Between the trimmed V and J ends, which lost 4 bases and 3 bases, there was a span of 10 bases. Germline V gene sequence: CDR1 MDHEN, CDR2 SYDVKM. The CDR3 consists of 14 residues.

As for this clone: Sequence at one end of the junction differs from germline and may be a read error. This chain joins TRBV4-1 and TRBJ2-1; D remains unclear. Per germline, CDR1 MGHRA and CDR2 YSYEKL. The CDR3 spans 15 residues. The CDR3 is CASSQDPTAYNEQFF. CDR3 bases: TGCGCCAGCAGCCAAGATCCAACCGCCTATAATGAGCAGTTCTTC.

The rearrangement uses TRBV5-1 and TRBJ2-1; D gene unclear. The CDR3 is 19 amino acids. Trimming pared 4 bases from V and 5 bases from J, leaving 28 bases between. The germline CDR1 and CDR2 sequences are SGHRS and YFSETQ. CDR3 in amino acids: CASSLGLRVSLRKNNEQFF. CDR3 bases: TGCGCCAGCAGCCTGGGCCTTCGGGTGTCTTTGCGGAAAAACAATGAGCAGTTCTTC.

This rearrangement joins TRBV2 to TRBJ1-1; D is perhaps TRBD1 (5 bases). V was clipped by 10 bases and J by 8 bases, with 14 bases between them. This CDR3 spans 11 amino acids. Germline V lookup: CDR1 SNHLY, CDR2 FYNNEI. The CDR3 nucleotides read TGTGCCATAAGCCGTGGGGGGGAAGCTTTCTTT. Its protein is CAISRGGEAFF. The full variable domain, with the rest looked up from reference TRBV2 and TRBJ1-1, is EPEVTQTPSHQVTQMGQEVILRCVPISNHLYFYWYRQILGQKVEFLVSFYNNEISEKSEIFDDQFSVERPDGSNFTLKIRSTKLEDSAMYFCAISRGGEAFFGQGTRLTVV.

The chain carries TRBV19 and TRBJ1-2; a possible D gene is TRBD1 (6 bases). The V gene's germline CDR1 is LNHDA and CDR2 SQIVND (reference sequence). CDR3 length: 12 amino acids. Trimming cost V 7 bases and J 9 bases, with 15 bases left between them. For the CDR3, the DNA is TGTGCCAGTAATGGGGGCCTACAGAGCTACACCTTC. Translated, it gives CASNGGLQSYTF.

The CDR3 reads CASSQLGQNNQPQHF. The CDR3 coding sequence is TGTGCCAGCAGCCAATTGGGACAGAACAATCAGCCCCAGCATTTT. The chain joins TRBV14 to TRBJ1-5, with 7 bases aligning to TRBD1. The germline V gene encodes CDR1 SGHDN and CDR2 FVKESK. This CDR3 comprises 15 residues. V lost 2 bases, J lost 3 bases, and 4 bases stayed unmatched.

This chain joins TRBV10-1 and TRBJ2-7; D may be TRBD1 (5 bases). V was trimmed by 0 bases and J by 2 bases, leaving 8 bases between them. Germline values: CDR1 WNHNN, CDR2 SYGVQD (reference sequence). There are 14 residues in the CDR3. The CDR3 bases are TGCGCCAGCAGTGAGTCGGTAGGGGCCTACGAGCAGTACTTC. Translation gives CASSESVGAYEQYF.